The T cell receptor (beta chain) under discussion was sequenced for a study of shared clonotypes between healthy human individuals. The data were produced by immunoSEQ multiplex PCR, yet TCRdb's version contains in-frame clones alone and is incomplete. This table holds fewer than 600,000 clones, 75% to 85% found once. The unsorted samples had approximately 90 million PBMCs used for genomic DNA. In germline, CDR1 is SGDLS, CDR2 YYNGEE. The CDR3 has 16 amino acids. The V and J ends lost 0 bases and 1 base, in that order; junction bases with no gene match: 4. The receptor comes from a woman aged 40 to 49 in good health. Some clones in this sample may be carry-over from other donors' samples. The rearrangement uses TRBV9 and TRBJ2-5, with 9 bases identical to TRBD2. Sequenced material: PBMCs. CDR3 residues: CASSVALAGSQETQYF. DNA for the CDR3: TGTGCCAGCAGCGTAGCACTAGCGGGCTCCCAAGAGACCCAGTACTTC.